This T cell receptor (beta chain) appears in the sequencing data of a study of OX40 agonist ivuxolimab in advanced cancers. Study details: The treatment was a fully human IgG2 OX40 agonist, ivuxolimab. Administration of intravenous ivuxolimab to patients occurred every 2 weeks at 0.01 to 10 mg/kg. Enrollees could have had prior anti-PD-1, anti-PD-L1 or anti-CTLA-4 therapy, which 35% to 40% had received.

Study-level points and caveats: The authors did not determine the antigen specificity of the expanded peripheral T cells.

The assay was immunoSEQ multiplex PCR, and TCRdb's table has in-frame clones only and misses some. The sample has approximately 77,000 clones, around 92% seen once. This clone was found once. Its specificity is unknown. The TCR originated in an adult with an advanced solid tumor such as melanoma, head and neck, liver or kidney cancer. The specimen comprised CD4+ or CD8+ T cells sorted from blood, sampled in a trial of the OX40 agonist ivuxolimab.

CDR3 nucleotide sequence: TGTGCCAGCAGTTTACAGGGGCAAGAGACCCAGTACTTC. Translated, it gives CASSLQGQETQYF. The rearrangement links TRBV5-6 to TRBJ2-5; TRBD1 matches at 7 bases. Germline V gene sequence: CDR1 SGHDT, CDR2 YYEEEE. V shed 5 bases, J shed 2 bases, and the junction held 3 bases outside the gene matches. This CDR3 has 13 residues.